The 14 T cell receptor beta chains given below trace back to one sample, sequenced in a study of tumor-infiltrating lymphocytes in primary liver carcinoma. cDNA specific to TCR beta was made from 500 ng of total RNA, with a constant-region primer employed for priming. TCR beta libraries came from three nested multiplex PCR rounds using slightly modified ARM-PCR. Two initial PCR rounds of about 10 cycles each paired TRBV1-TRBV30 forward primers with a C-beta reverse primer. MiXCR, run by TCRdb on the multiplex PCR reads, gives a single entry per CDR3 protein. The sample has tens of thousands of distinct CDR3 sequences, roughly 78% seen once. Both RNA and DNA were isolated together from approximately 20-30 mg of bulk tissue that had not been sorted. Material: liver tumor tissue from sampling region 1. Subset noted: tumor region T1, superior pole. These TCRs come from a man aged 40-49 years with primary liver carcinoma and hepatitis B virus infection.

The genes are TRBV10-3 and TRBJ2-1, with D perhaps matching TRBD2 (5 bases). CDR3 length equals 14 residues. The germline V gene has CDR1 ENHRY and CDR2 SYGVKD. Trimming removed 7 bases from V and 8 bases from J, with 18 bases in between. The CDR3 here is CAIMARGSYHEQFF. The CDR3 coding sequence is TGTGCCATCATGGCTAGAGGGAGTTACCATGAGCAGTTCTTC.

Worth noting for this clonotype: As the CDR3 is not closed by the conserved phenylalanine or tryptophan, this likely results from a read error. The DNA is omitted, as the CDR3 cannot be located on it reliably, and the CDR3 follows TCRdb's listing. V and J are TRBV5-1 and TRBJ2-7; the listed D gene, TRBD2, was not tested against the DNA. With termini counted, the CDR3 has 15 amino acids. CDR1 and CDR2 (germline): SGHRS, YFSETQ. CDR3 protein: CASSLGAGGPNEQYL.

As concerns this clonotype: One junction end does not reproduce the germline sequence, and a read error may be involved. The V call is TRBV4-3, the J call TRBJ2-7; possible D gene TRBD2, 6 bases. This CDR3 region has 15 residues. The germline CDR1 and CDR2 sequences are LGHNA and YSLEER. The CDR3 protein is CASIQDRETPYEQHF. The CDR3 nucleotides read TGCGCCAGCATCCAAGATCGGGAGACTCCGTACGAGCAGCACTTC.

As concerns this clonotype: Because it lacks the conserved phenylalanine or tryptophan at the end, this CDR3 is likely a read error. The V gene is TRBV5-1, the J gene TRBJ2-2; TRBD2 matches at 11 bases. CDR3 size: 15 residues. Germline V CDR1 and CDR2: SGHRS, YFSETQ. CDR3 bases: TGTGCCAGCAGCTCTCCGGGACTAGCGGACGGGGAGCTGTTTATT. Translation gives CASSSPGLADGELFI.

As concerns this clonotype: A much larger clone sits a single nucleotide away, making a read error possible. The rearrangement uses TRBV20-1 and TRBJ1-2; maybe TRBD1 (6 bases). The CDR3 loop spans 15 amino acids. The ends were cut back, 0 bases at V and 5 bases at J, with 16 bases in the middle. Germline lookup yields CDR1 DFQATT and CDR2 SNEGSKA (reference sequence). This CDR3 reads CSARDGDMGEYGYTF. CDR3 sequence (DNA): TGCAGTGCTAGAGACGGGGACATGGGGGAGTATGGCTACACCTTC.

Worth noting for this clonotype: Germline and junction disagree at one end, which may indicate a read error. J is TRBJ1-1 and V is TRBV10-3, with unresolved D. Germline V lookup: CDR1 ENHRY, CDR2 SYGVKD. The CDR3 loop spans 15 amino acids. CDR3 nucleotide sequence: TGTACCATCAGTGAGTCTCGGGATATGAACACTGAGACTTTCTTT. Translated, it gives CTISESRDMNTETFF.

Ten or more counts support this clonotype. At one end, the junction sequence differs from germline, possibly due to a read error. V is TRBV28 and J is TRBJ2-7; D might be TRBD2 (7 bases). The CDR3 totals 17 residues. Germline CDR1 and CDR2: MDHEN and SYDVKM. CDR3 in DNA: TGTGCCAGCAGTCCCCCTGTAGGGGGAGGGCCCTCCGACGAGCAGTACTTC. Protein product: CASSPPVGGGPSDEQYF.

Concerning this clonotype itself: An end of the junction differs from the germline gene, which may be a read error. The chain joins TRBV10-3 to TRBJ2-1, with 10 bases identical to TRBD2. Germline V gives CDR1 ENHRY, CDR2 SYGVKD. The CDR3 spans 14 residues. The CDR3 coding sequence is TGTGGCATCACAGCTAGCGGGAGTTACCATGAGCAGTTCTTC. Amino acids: CGITASGSYHEQFF.

The CDR3 sequence is CASSLGGTGLETQYF. Written as DNA, the CDR3 is TGTGCCAGCAGCTTAGGGGGTACAGGGTTAGAGACCCAGTACTTC. V usage is TRBV11-2 and J usage is TRBJ2-5; tentative D call: TRBD1 (6 bases). Germline CDR1 SGHAT, CDR2 FQNNGV. V lost 1 base to trimming and J lost 4 bases, with 13 bases between them. This CDR3 is 15 amino acids long.

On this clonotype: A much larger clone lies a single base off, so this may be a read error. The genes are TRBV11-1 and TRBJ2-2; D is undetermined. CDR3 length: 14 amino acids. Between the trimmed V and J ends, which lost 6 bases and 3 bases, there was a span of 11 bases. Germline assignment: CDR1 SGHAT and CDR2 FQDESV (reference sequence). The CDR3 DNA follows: TGTGCCAGCAGACCGAGCCCTGACACCGGGGAGCTGTTTTTT. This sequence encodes CASRPSPDTGELFF.

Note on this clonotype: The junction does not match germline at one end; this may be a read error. As DNA, the CDR3 is TGCGCCAGTAATTTTGGGGAAGGCTATGGCTATACCTTC. Translating it yields CASNFGEGYGYTF. This chain joins TRBV10-2 and TRBJ1-2, with D uncertain. Per germline, CDR1 WSHSY and CDR2 SAAADI. The length of the CDR3 is 13 residues.

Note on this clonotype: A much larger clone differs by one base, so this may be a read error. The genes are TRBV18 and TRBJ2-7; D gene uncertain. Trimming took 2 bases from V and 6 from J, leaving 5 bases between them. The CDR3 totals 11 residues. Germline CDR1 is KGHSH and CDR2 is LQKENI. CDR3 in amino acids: CASSPVGEQYF. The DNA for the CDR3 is TGTGCCAGCTCACCAGTGGGCGAGCAGTACTTC.

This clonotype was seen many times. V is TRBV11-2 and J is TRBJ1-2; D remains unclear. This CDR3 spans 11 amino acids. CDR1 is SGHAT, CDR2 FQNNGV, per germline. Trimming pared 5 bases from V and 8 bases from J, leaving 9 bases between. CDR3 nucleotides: TGTGCCAGCAGCCCCGGCTACGGCTACACCTTC. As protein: CASSPGYGYTF.

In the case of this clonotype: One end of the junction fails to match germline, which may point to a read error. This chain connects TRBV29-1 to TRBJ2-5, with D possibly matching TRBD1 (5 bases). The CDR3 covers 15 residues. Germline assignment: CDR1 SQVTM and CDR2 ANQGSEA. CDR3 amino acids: CSVEGDMGRSETQYF. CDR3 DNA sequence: TGCAGCGTTGAAGGGGATATGGGGCGGTCAGAGACTCAGTACTTC.